Listed here is a single T cell receptor (beta chain). Its specificity is not known. The CDR3 covers 17 residues. The germline V gene has CDR1 LNHDA and CDR2 SQIVND (reference sequence). Trimming at V came to 6 bases and at J to 4 bases, leaving 15 bases not matched to a gene. In the source study's methods: ImmunoSEQ output held junction-only sequences without quality scores, so filtering differed. TCRdb keeps only in-frame clones here, not all; method: immunoSEQ multiplex PCR. The DNA was the basis for D and trimming; V, J and clone size are from that table. This sample has around 2.5 million clones, with under 95% found just once. The data originate from a study of shared clonotypes between healthy human individuals. Overall study: Every donor yielded three CD4 naive, three CD4 memory, two CD8 naive and one CD8 memory plate. Findings of the study overall: When compared with the clonotypes that were shared by all four sorted-subset donors, the non-shared clonotypes turned out to have lower generation probabilities.

V and J are TRBV19 and TRBJ2-7; 10 nucleotides line up with TRBD1. The TCR sequence derives from a man between 18 and 35 years old in good health. Some clones in this sample may be carry-over from other donors' samples. Sequenced sample: naive CD4+ T cells from PBMCs. As for subset: CD45RA+ positively selected. The CDR3 here is CASSDRFRDRGGYEQYF. CDR3 coding DNA: TGTGCCAGTAGCGATCGGTTCCGGGACAGGGGCGGGTACGAGCAGTACTTC.